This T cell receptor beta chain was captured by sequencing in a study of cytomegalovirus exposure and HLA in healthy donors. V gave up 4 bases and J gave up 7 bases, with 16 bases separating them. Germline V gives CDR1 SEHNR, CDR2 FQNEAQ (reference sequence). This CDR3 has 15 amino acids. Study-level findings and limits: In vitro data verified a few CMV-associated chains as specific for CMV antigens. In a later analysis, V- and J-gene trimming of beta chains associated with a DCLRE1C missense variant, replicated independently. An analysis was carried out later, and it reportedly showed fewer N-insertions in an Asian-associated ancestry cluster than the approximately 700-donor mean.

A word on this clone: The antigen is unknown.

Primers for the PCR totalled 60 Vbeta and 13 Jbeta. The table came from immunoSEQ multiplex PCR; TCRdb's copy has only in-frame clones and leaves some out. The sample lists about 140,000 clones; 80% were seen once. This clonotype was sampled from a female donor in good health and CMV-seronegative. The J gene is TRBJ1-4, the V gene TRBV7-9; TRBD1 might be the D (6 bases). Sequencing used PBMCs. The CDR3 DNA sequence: TGTGCCAGCAGCTCGACAGGTTTAGGAATTGAAAAACTGTTTTTT. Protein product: CASSSTGLGIEKLFF.